The rows below give T cell receptor beta chains drawn from one sample of a study of T cells in Graves' hyperthyroidism and ophthalmopathy. Using its own MiXCR run on the multiplex PCR reads, TCRdb lists one record per CDR3 protein. The sample has 490,000 or so distinct CDR3 sequences, 20% to 25% seen once; the top ten hold approximately 49%. Input material: blood. The receptors here all came from a woman aged 70 to 79 with Graves' ophthalmopathy. Both conserved end residues are part of each CDR3. A D gene is named only where the DNA matches it firmly. Size values are once, few and many counts, or a class for expanded clones, and some rows have none.

clone size: many
D gene: NA
V gene: TRBV11-2
J gene: TRBJ2-5
CDR3 protein: CASSLGGRETQYF
CDR3 DNA: TGTGCCAGCAGTTTAGGAGGGCGGGAGACCCAGTACTTC

clone size: NA
D gene: NA
V gene: TRBV25-1
J gene: TRBJ2-5
CDR3 protein: CASSGGRIQYF
CDR3 DNA: TGTGCCAGCAGTGGCGGCAGGATCCAGTACTTC

clone size: NA
D gene: NA
V gene: TRBV30
J gene: TRBJ1-1
CDR3 protein: CAWSVRGRNRPEAFF
CDR3 DNA: TGTGCCTGGAGTGTACGTGGCCGCAACAGGCCTGAAGCTTTCTTT

clone size: few
D gene: NA
V gene: TRBV25-1
J gene: TRBJ2-2
CDR3 protein: CASQKSAGTNTGELFF
CDR3 DNA: TGTGCCAGCCAGAAGTCCGCAGGAACGAACACCGGGGAGCTGTTTTTT

clone size: NA
D gene: TRBD2
V gene: TRBV10-3
J gene: TRBJ2-2
CDR3 protein: CAISEPRGSVTGELFF
CDR3 DNA: TGTGCCATCAGTGAGCCCCGCGGGAGTGTGACCGGGGAGCTGTTTTTT

clone size: few
D gene: TRBD1
V gene: TRBV7-2
J gene: TRBJ2-7
CDR3 protein: CASSLVGTGPYEQYF
CDR3 DNA: TGTGCCAGCAGCTTAGTGGGGACAGGGCCCTACGAGCAGTACTTC

clone size: NA
D gene: NA
V gene: TRBV12-5
J gene: TRBJ1-1
CDR3 protein: CASDLAPGRFAFF
CDR3 DNA: TGTGCTAGTGATTTGGCGCCAGGGCGTTTTGCTTTCTTT

clone size: NA
D gene: TRBD1
V gene: TRBV28
J gene: TRBJ1-5
CDR3 protein: CASSTQGVGSQPQHF
CDR3 DNA: TGTGCCAGCAGCACTCAGGGGGTCGGCAGTCAGCCCCAGCATTTT

clone size: many
D gene: NA
V gene: TRBV24-1
J gene: TRBJ2-7
CDR3 protein: CATSDVTGYEQYF
CDR3 DNA: TGTGCCACCAGTGATGTAACAGGGTACGAGCAGTACTTC

clone size: many
D gene: TRBD2
V gene: TRBV20-1
J gene: TRBJ2-2
CDR3 protein: CSAGGLGGTGELFF
CDR3 DNA: TGCAGTGCTGGGGGACTAGGGGGGACCGGGGAGCTGTTTTTT

clone size: few
D gene: NA
V gene: TRBV7-2
J gene: TRBJ1-5
CDR3 protein: CASSPMGGAQPQHF
CDR3 DNA: TGTGCCAGCAGCCCGATGGGGGGGGCCCAGCCCCAGCATTTT

clone size: NA
D gene: TRBD1
V gene: TRBV6-1
J gene: TRBJ1-6
CDR3 protein: CASSEVGQTSPLHF
CDR3 DNA: TGTGCCAGCAGTGAAGTGGGACAGACTTCCCCCCTCCACTTT

clone size: NA
D gene: NA
V gene: TRBV7-2
J gene: TRBJ2-7
CDR3 protein: CASSAPFLGYEQYF
CDR3 DNA: TGTGCCAGCAGCGCGCCCTTCTTGGGTTACGAGCAGTACTTC

clone size: NA
D gene: TRBD2
V gene: TRBV6-1
J gene: TRBJ2-1
CDR3 protein: CASSPGLAALTYNEQFF
CDR3 DNA: TGTGCCAGCAGCCCCGGACTAGCGGCCCTGACCTACAATGAGCAGTTCTTC

clone size: few
D gene: NA
V gene: TRBV27
J gene: TRBJ2-5
CDR3 protein: CASSPRGAQETQYF
CDR3 DNA: TGTGCCAGCTCACCACGGGGGGCCCAAGAGACCCAGTACTTC

clone size: many
D gene: NA
V gene: TRBV11-2
J gene: TRBJ2-7
CDR3 protein: CASSKREGSFYEQYF
CDR3 DNA: TGTGCCAGCAGCAAAAGGGAAGGTTCTTTCTACGAGCAGTACTTC

clone size: NA
D gene: TRBD1
V gene: TRBV6-1
J gene: TRBJ1-5
CDR3 protein: CASSKGQVNQPQHF
CDR3 DNA: TGTGCCAGCAGTAAAGGACAGGTAAATCAGCCCCAGCATTTT

clone size: NA
D gene: NA
V gene: TRBV5-4
J gene: TRBJ1-4
CDR3 protein: CASSKHGKKLFF
CDR3 DNA: TGTGCCAGCAGCAAGCATGGGAAGAAACTGTTTTTT

clone size: few
D gene: TRBD1
V gene: TRBV9
J gene: TRBJ2-7
CDR3 protein: CASSARQGWDEQYF
CDR3 DNA: TGTGCCAGCAGCGCCCGACAGGGATGGGACGAGCAGTACTTC

clone size: few
D gene: TRBD1
V gene: TRBV20-1
J gene: TRBJ2-1
CDR3 protein: CSASGAQGQVSYNEQFF
CDR3 DNA: TGCAGTGCATCCGGCGCACAGGGACAGGTCTCCTACAATGAGCAGTTCTTC

clone size: few
D gene: TRBD2
V gene: TRBV5-1
J gene: TRBJ2-3
CDR3 protein: CASSLGLAGVKGTDTQYF
CDR3 DNA: TGCGCCAGCAGCTTGGGTCTAGCGGGAGTCAAGGGGACAGATACGCAGTATTTT

clone size: NA
D gene: TRBD2
V gene: TRBV20-1
J gene: TRBJ2-7
CDR3 protein: CSALAGGGGVQYF
CDR3 DNA: TGCAGTGCTCTAGCGGGAGGCGGAGGCGTGCAGTACTTC

clone size: NA
D gene: NA
V gene: TRBV24-1
J gene: TRBJ2-1
CDR3 protein: CATSDLGGFQASEQFF
CDR3 DNA: TGTGCCACCAGTGACCTCGGGGGCTTCCAGGCGTCAGAGCAGTTCTTC

clone size: few
D gene: NA
V gene: TRBV20-1
J gene: TRBJ1-5
CDR3 protein: CSARTSNQPQHF
CDR3 DNA: TGCAGTGCTAGGACAAGCAATCAGCCCCAGCATTTT

clone size: NA
D gene: NA
V gene: TRBV7-2
J gene: TRBJ1-3
CDR3 protein: CASSLVAGNSGNTIYF
CDR3 DNA: TGTGCCAGCAGCTTAGTAGCGGGGAACTCTGGAAACACCATATATTTT

clone size: NA
D gene: NA
V gene: TRBV6-1
J gene: TRBJ1-2
CDR3 protein: CAIKAGGSHGYTF
CDR3 DNA: TGTGCCATCAAGGCAGGAGGGAGTCATGGCTACACCTTC

clone size: few
D gene: NA
V gene: TRBV9
J gene: TRBJ1-3
CDR3 protein: CASSSIRSGNTIYF
CDR3 DNA: TGTGCCAGCAGCTCAATCCGGTCTGGAAACACCATATATTTT

clone size: few
D gene: NA
V gene: TRBV27
J gene: TRBJ1-5
CDR3 protein: CASRMAGSNQPQHF
CDR3 DNA: TGTGCCAGCAGGATGGCAGGTAGCAATCAGCCCCAGCATTTT

clone size: once
D gene: TRBD2
V gene: TRBV28
J gene: TRBJ2-1
CDR3 protein: CASSPTGTSGYSSYNEQFF
CDR3 DNA: TGTGCCAGCAGCCCAACGGGGACTAGCGGTTATAGCTCCTACAATGAGCAGTTCTTC

clone size: NA
D gene: NA
V gene: TRBV20-1
J gene: TRBJ2-2
CDR3 protein: CSARGRRLTGELFF
CDR3 DNA: TGCAGTGCTAGAGGCAGAAGACTCACCGGGGAGCTGTTTTTT

clone size: few
D gene: NA
V gene: TRBV27
J gene: TRBJ2-7
CDR3 protein: CASRAADRYEQYF
CDR3 DNA: TGTGCCAGCAGGGCGGCAGACCGCTACGAGCAGTACTTC

clone size: few
D gene: NA
V gene: TRBV12-3/TRBV12-4
J gene: TRBJ2-5
CDR3 protein: CASSLTNGGGHF
CDR3 DNA: TGTGCCAGCAGTTTGACCAATGGAGGAGGGCACTTC

clone size: many
D gene: NA
V gene: TRBV11-2
J gene: TRBJ2-1
CDR3 protein: CASSLAGTNNEQFF
CDR3 DNA: TGTGCCAGCAGCTTAGCGGGCACAAACAATGAGCAGTTCTTC

clone size: few
D gene: NA
V gene: TRBV11-2
J gene: TRBJ2-1
CDR3 protein: CASSSRRTPTEFF
CDR3 DNA: TGTGCCAGCAGCTCCCGGCGCACGCCAACGGAGTTCTTC

clone size: NA
D gene: NA
V gene: TRBV10-1
J gene: TRBJ2-2
CDR3 protein: CASTPTRAGELFF
CDR3 DNA: TGCGCCAGTACACCAACACGAGCCGGGGAGCTGTTTTTT

clone size: NA
D gene: NA
V gene: TRBV3-1
J gene: TRBJ2-3
CDR3 protein: CASSLRTVGTDTQYF
CDR3 DNA: TGTGCCAGCAGCCTCCGGACGGTGGGCACAGATACGCAGTATTTT

clone size: few
D gene: NA
V gene: TRBV11-1
J gene: TRBJ1-6
CDR3 protein: CASSFGGSNSPLHF
CDR3 DNA: TGTGCCAGCAGCTTTGGCGGAAGTAATTCACCCCTCCACTTT

clone size: NA
D gene: TRBD2
V gene: TRBV12-3/TRBV12-4
J gene: TRBJ2-7
CDR3 protein: CASSPSGGVHYEQYF
CDR3 DNA: TGTGCCAGCAGCCCATCCGGGGGGGTCCATTACGAGCAGTACTTC

clone size: NA
D gene: TRBD1
V gene: TRBV12-3/TRBV12-4
J gene: TRBJ1-4
CDR3 protein: CASSLQDRGSEKLFF
CDR3 DNA: TGTGCCAGCAGTTTACAGGACAGGGGGAGTGAAAAACTGTTTTTT

clone size: many
D gene: TRBD2
V gene: TRBV6-5
J gene: TRBJ2-7
CDR3 protein: CASSYSKTGLAANYEQYF
CDR3 DNA: TGTGCCAGCAGTTACTCGAAGACGGGACTAGCGGCTAACTACGAGCAGTACTTC

clone size: NA
D gene: TRBD1
V gene: TRBV6-4
J gene: TRBJ1-5
CDR3 protein: CARKMDRGCNQPQHF
CDR3 DNA: TGTGCCAGAAAGATGGACAGGGGTTGCAATCAGCCCCAGCATTTT

clone size: few
D gene: TRBD2
V gene: TRBV29-1
J gene: TRBJ2-7
CDR3 protein: CSVGFKAGASYEQYF
CDR3 DNA: TGCAGCGTTGGGTTTAAGGCGGGAGCGTCCTACGAGCAGTACTTC

clone size: few
D gene: TRBD2
V gene: TRBV5-8
J gene: TRBJ2-4
CDR3 protein: CASGGRDKNIQYF
CDR3 DNA: TGTGCCAGCGGCGGGAGAGACAAAAACATTCAGTACTTC

clone size: few
D gene: TRBD1
V gene: TRBV6-2/TRBV6-3
J gene: TRBJ1-5
CDR3 protein: CAGSIQGNQPQHF
CDR3 DNA: TGTGCCGGCTCCATACAGGGGAATCAGCCCCAGCATTTT

clone size: NA
D gene: TRBD1
V gene: TRBV19
J gene: TRBJ2-7
CDR3 protein: CASSLTGTGLDEQYF
CDR3 DNA: TGTGCCAGTAGTCTAACCGGGACAGGGCTGGACGAGCAGTACTTC

clone size: many
D gene: NA
V gene: TRBV19
J gene: TRBJ1-1
CDR3 protein: CASSPHLRGTEAFF
CDR3 DNA: TGTGCCAGTAGTCCCCACCTCAGGGGCACTGAAGCTTTCTTT

clone size: NA
D gene: NA
V gene: TRBV20-1
J gene: TRBJ1-6
CDR3 protein: CSARPADRSSYNSPLHF
CDR3 DNA: TGCAGTGCTAGACCAGCCGACAGGAGCTCCTATAATTCACCCCTCCACTTT

clone size: few
D gene: TRBD2
V gene: TRBV5-1
J gene: TRBJ2-5
CDR3 protein: CASSGGGDGETQYF
CDR3 DNA: TGCGCCAGCAGCGGCGGGGGGGACGGAGAGACCCAGTACTTC

clone size: few
D gene: TRBD2
V gene: TRBV5-8
J gene: TRBJ2-1
CDR3 protein: CASSLRLAGGEQFF
CDR3 DNA: TGTGCCAGCAGCTTGCGTCTAGCGGGAGGTGAGCAGTTCTTC

clone size: NA
D gene: TRBD1
V gene: TRBV20-1
J gene: TRBJ2-7
CDR3 protein: CSARALGRGSHEQYF
CDR3 DNA: TGCAGTGCTAGAGCCTTGGGCAGGGGGTCCCACGAGCAGTACTTC

clone size: NA
D gene: TRBD1
V gene: TRBV19
J gene: TRBJ2-2
CDR3 protein: CASSTWTRTGGRNGELFF
CDR3 DNA: TGTGCCAGTAGTACCTGGACCCGGACAGGGGGCAGGAACGGGGAGCTGTTTTTT

clone size: many
D gene: NA
V gene: TRBV7-8
J gene: TRBJ1-4
CDR3 protein: CASSFPRGRELFF
CDR3 DNA: TGTGCCAGCAGCTTCCCCAGGGGAAGGGAACTGTTTTTT

clone size: NA
D gene: NA
V gene: TRBV9
J gene: TRBJ1-2
CDR3 protein: CASSAPGLYGYTF
CDR3 DNA: TGTGCCAGCAGCGCCCCGGGGCTCTATGGCTACACCTTC

clone size: NA
D gene: TRBD1
V gene: TRBV9
J gene: TRBJ1-4
CDR3 protein: CASSGGTAEREKLFF
CDR3 DNA: TGTGCCAGCAGCGGCGGGACAGCGGAGAGGGAAAAACTGTTTTTT

clone size: NA
D gene: NA
V gene: TRBV11-2
J gene: TRBJ2-7
CDR3 protein: CASSLSSHGQYTYEQYF
CDR3 DNA: TGTGCCAGCAGCTTATCGTCTCATGGACAGTATACCTACGAGCAGTACTTC